This record concerns one T cell receptor beta chain sequence. This sample is part of a study of cytotoxic CD8 clonotypes in ibrutinib-treated CLL. In the study overall: Included were about a dozen relapsed/refractory and about 15 treatment-naive patients, of whom approximately 17 were IGHV unmutated.

The length of the CDR3 is 18 residues. V gave up 4 bases and J gave up 4 bases; unmatched junction bases: 13. The germline V gene encodes CDR1 SGHRS and CDR2 YFSETQ. Method: immunoSEQ multiplex PCR; TCRdb's copy keeps in-frame clones and lacks some. The table has more than 8,500 clones, over 60% seen once; the top ten hold about 18%. This clonotype originated in a human donor with chronic lymphocytic leukemia. The rearrangement joins TRBV5-1 to TRBJ1-4, with 10 bases that match TRBD1. This specimen consisted of PBMCs, obtained before ibrutinib treatment. CDR3 loop: CASSVTGTGDYDNEKLFF. The CDR3 region has the DNA TGCGCCAGCAGCGTTACCGGGACAGGGGACTACGATAATGAAAAACTGTTTTTT.